These T cell receptor beta chains were read from a single sample in a study of OX40 agonist ivuxolimab in advanced cancers. The table came from immunoSEQ multiplex PCR; TCRdb's copy has only in-frame clones and leaves some out. The sample consists of 13,000 to 15,000 clones, approximately 87% of them appearing once. The specimen comprised CD4+ or CD8+ T cells sorted from blood, sampled in a trial of the OX40 agonist ivuxolimab. The receptor set was obtained from an adult with an advanced solid tumor such as melanoma, head and neck, liver or kidney cancer. Both conserved end residues are part of each CDR3. Fields, in order: clone size, J gene, D gene, V gene, CDR3 protein, CDR3 DNA. The D gene is left open where the match is weak. Where a row states a size, it is once, few, many or the class of an expanded clone; other rows omit it.

>NA|TRBJ2-5|TRBD2|TRBV10-3
CAISESRGVKETQYF
TGTGCCATCAGTGAGTCGCGGGGGGTTAAAGAGACCCAGTACTTC
>NA|TRBJ1-1|NA|TRBV9
CASSPRDNVQNTEAFF
TGTGCCAGCAGCCCACGGGACAATGTACAAAACACTGAAGCTTTCTTT
>NA|TRBJ1-5|NA|TRBV30
CAWSAINPQHF
TGTGCCTGGAGTGCGATTAACCCCCAGCATTTT
>NA|TRBJ2-7|TRBD2|TRBV6-1
CASSEGLAASYEQYF
TGTGCCAGCAGTGAGGGACTAGCGGCGTCCTACGAGCAGTACTTC
>NA|TRBJ1-6|TRBD1|TRBV6-5
CASSYSAFRGGSPLHF
TGTGCCAGCAGTTACTCAGCTTTCAGAGGGGGCTCACCCCTCCACTTT
>NA|TRBJ1-5|NA|TRBV5-1
CASSQEEKPQHF
TGCGCCAGCAGCCAGGAAGAGAAGCCCCAGCATTTT
>few|TRBJ1-6|NA|TRBV7-9
CASSPQDSPLHF
TGTGCCAGCAGCCCACAGGATTCACCCCTCCACTTT
>NA|TRBJ2-7|TRBD2|TRBV4-3
CASSRLLGLSGDSYEQYF
TGCGCCAGCAGCCGACTACTGGGACTAAGCGGGGACTCCTACGAGCAGTACTTC
>NA|TRBJ1-1|NA|TRBV9
CASSVDGVLGAFF
TGTGCCAGCAGCGTAGACGGGGTCCTAGGGGCTTTCTTT
>NA|TRBJ2-5|NA|TRBV5-8
CASSLGPLGAQYF
TGTGCCAGCAGCTTGGGGCCCCTGGGGGCCCAGTACTTC
>NA|TRBJ2-3|NA|TRBV11-3
CASSTPGVDTQYF
TGTGCCAGCAGTACTCCGGGTGTAGATACGCAGTATTTT
>NA|TRBJ1-1|NA|TRBV5-1
CASSSGNPENTEAFF
TGCGCCAGCAGCTCTGGGAACCCGGAGAACACTGAAGCTTTCTTT
>NA|TRBJ2-1|NA|TRBV4-3
CASSQEASHEQFF
TGCGCCAGCAGCCAAGAAGCCTCCCATGAGCAGTTCTTC
>NA|TRBJ1-3|TRBD1|TRBV18
CASSRDRASGNTIYF
TGTGCCAGCTCGCGGGACAGGGCATCTGGAAACACCATATATTTT
>once|TRBJ1-2|NA|TRBV5-1
CASSLPAVGVHGYTF
TGCGCCAGCAGCTTACCTGCGGTCGGGGTTCATGGCTACACCTTC
>NA|TRBJ1-4|TRBD1|TRBV19
CASSMEGGAGEKLFF
TGTGCCAGTAGTATGGAAGGGGGCGCCGGTGAAAAACTGTTTTTT